The clone carrying this T cell receptor beta chain was seen many times. Its antigen is not known. Using more than 8 ml of fresh peripheral blood, PBMCs were prepared. V was cut by 7 bases and J by 7 bases, with 14 bases left in between. This CDR3 has 13 residues. Germline V CDR1 and CDR2: MNHEY, SMNVEV (reference sequence). This sample stems from a study of T cells in Graves' hyperthyroidism and ophthalmopathy. Points from the study as a whole: Ophthalmopathy was predicted by the model a median of about 6.5 months ahead of onset.

Using RNA transcripts as the source, TCR beta CDR3 regions were amplified. A set of HTBI primers served as the primers for a first-round RT-PCR of the TCR CDR3. Using its own MiXCR run on the multiplex PCR reads, TCRdb lists one record per CDR3 protein. The sample shows some 560,000 distinct CDR3 sequences, roughly 14% of them seen only once. The genes are TRBV27 and TRBJ2-1; no definite D call. The sequencing input was blood. This receptor was identified in a woman aged 25 to 45 with Graves' hyperthyroidism. This CDR3 reads CASTTGLLNEQFF. CDR3 bases: TGTGCCAGCACCACCGGGTTATTGAATGAGCAGTTCTTC.